The 8 T cell receptor beta chains below all came from one sample that was sequenced in a study of blood T cell repertoires in COVID-19. Only in-frame clones appear in the TCRdb table, and some are missing; sequencing was by immunoSEQ multiplex PCR. The sample holds around 250,000 clones, more than 75% seen once. Sequenced material: PBMCs or T cells enriched from blood (not recorded which). The receptors come from a woman aged 50 to 60 who had recovered from COVID-19.

V and J are TRBV19 and TRBJ2-2; 7 bases align to TRBD1. The CDR3 totals 15 residues. V lost 3 bases and J lost 9; bases outside the gene matches: 10. Germline loops: CDR1 LNHDA, CDR2 SQIVND (reference sequence). CDR3 sequence: CASSIGTDLYWELFF. CDR3 nucleotides: TGTGCCAGTAGTATTGGGACAGACCTTTATTGGGAGCTGTTTTTT. The full variable domain, rest sourced from reference TRBV19 and TRBJ2-2, is DGGITQSPKYLFRKEGQNVTLSCEQNLNHDAMYWYRQDPGQGLRLIYYSQIVNDFQKGDIAEGYSVSREKKESFPLTVTSAQKNPTAFYLCASSIGTDLYWELFFGEGSRLTVL.

This clone was detected once. The chain links TRBV11-2 to TRBJ1-2, with a tentative D call TRBD1 (6 bases). This CDR3 is built from 14 residues. CDR1 SGHAT and CDR2 FQNNGV come from the germline V gene. Trimming pared 0 bases from V and 4 bases from J, leaving 9 bases between. CDR3: CASSLDRGSYGYTF. The DNA of the CDR3 is TGTGCCAGCAGCTTAGACAGGGGAAGCTATGGCTACACCTTC.

This clone was seen a single time. This sequence joins TRBV5-4 and TRBJ2-7; 14 positions match TRBD2. The germline V gene encodes CDR1 SGHNT and CDR2 YYREEE (reference sequence). V shed 5 bases and J 1 base; nucleotides not matched to a gene: 8. The CDR3 runs 17 residues. The CDR3, as DNA: TGTGCCAGCAGGGACGGGACTAGCGGGAGTCGGTCCTACGAGCAGTACTTC. Translating gives CASRDGTSGSRSYEQYF.

This chain uses TRBV27 with TRBJ2-1; possibly TRBD2 for D (6 bases). CDR1 and CDR2 (germline): MNHEY, SMNVEV (reference sequence). V lost 1 base and J 8 bases, leaving 6 bases between the germline ends. The CDR3 consists of 12 residues. The CDR3: CASSLWGDEQFF. In nucleotides, the CDR3 is TGTGCCAGCAGTTTATGGGGGGATGAGCAGTTCTTC.

The chain's CDR3 is CASSHPLGTGVFYEQYF. CDR3 DNA: TGTGCCAGCAGTCACCCACTCGGGACAGGGGTATTCTACGAGCAGTACTTC. The J gene is TRBJ2-7, the V gene TRBV28; 10 positions agree with TRBD1. With V trimmed by 5 bases and J by 3 bases, 13 bases remained unmatched. This CDR3 has 17 amino acids. Germline CDR1 is MDHEN and CDR2 is SYDVKM.

This rearrangement joins TRBV2 to TRBJ1-4, with 9 positions matching TRBD1. Germline loops: CDR1 SNHLY, CDR2 FYNNEI. The CDR3 has 14 amino acids. The J segment lost 6 bases and the V segment lost 1 base, leaving 0 bases of the junction unmatched. The CDR3 DNA sequence: TGTGCCAGCAGTGAAGGGACAGGGGATGAAAAACTGTTTTTT. This codes for CASSEGTGDEKLFF. The variable domain in full, completed from reference TRBV2 and TRBJ1-4, reads EPEVTQTPSHQVTQMGQEVILRCVPISNHLYFYWYRQILGQKVEFLVSFYNNEISEKSEIFDDQFSVERPDGSNFTLKIRSTKLEDSAMYFCASSEGTGDEKLFFGSGTQLSVL.

The DNA for the CDR3 is TGTGCCAGCAGTTACGGGAGCGGGACCCACAATGAGCAGTTCTTC. The encoded protein is CASSYGSGTHNEQFF. V and J are TRBV6-5 and TRBJ2-1; 7 bases match TRBD2. V was pared by 2 bases and J by 5 bases, with 6 bases of the junction left unmatched. Germline CDR1 MNHEY, CDR2 SVGAGI. There are 15 residues in the CDR3.

J is TRBJ2-7 and V is TRBV6-5, with 9 nucleotides matching TRBD1. The V gene's germline CDR1 is MNHEY and CDR2 SVGAGI. The J segment lost 3 bases and the V segment lost 4 bases, leaving 4 bases of the junction unmatched. The CDR3 consists of 14 residues. CDR3 bases: TGTGCCAGCAGTTGGGGACAGGGTGGCTACGAGCAGTACTTC. It codes for CASSWGQGGYEQYF.